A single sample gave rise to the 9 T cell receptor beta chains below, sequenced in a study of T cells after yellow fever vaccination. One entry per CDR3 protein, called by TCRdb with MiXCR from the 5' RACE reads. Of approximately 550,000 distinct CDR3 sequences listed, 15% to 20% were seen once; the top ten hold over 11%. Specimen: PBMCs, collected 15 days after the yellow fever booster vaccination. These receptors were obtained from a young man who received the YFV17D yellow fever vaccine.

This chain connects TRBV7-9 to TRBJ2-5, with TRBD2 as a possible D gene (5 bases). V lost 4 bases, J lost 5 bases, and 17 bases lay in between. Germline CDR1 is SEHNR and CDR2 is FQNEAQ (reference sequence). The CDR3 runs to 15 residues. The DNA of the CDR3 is TGTGCCAGCAGCTCCTCCCGAGGCAGAGGGGAGACCCAGTACTTC. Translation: CASSSSRGRGETQYF.

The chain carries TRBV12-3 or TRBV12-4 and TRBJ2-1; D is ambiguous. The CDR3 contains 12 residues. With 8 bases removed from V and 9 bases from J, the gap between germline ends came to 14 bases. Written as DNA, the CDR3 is TGTGCCAGCGGAATACCGATGGGTGAGCAGTTCTTC. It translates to CASGIPMGEQFF.

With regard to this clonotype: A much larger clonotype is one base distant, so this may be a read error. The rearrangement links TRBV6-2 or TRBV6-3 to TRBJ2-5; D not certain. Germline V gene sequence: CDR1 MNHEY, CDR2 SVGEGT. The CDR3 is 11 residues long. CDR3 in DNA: TGTACCAGCAGTTACGGGGAGACCCAGTACTTC. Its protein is CTSSYGETQYF.

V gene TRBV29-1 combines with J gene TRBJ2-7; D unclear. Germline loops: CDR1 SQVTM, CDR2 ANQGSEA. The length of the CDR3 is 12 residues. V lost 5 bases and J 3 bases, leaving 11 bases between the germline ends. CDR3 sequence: CSVKAENYEQYF. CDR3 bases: TGCAGCGTTAAAGCAGAAAACTACGAGCAGTACTTC.

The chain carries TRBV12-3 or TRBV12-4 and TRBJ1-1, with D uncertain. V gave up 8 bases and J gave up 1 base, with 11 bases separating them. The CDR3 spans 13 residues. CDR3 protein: CASGLTENTEAFF. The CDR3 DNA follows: TGTGCCAGCGGATTAACAGAGAACACTGAAGCTTTCTTT.

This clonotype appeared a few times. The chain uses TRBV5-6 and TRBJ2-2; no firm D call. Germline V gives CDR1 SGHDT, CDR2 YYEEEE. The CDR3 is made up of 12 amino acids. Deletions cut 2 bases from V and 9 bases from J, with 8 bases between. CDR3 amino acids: CASSFRRRELFF. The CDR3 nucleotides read TGTGCCAGCAGCTTTCGGAGACGGGAGCTGTTTTTT.

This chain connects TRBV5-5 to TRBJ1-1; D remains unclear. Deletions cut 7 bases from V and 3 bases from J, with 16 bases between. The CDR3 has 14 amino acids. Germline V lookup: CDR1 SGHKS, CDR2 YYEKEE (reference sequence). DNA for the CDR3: TGTGCCAGCGGAAAACAGTGGGCGGACACTGAAGCTTTCTTT. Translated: CASGKQWADTEAFF.

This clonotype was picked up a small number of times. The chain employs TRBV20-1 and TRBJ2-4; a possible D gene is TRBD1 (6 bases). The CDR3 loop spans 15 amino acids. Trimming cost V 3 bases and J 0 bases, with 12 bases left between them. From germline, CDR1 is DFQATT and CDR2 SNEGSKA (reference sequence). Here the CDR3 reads CSARDSLLAKNIQYF. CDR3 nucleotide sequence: TGCAGTGCTAGGGACAGTTTACTAGCCAAAAACATTCAGTACTTC.

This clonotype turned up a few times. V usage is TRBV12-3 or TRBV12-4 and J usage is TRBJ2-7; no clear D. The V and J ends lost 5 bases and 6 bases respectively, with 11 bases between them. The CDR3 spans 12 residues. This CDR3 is CASSGIPPEQYF. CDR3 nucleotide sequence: TGTGCCAGCAGTGGGATTCCCCCCGAGCAGTACTTC.